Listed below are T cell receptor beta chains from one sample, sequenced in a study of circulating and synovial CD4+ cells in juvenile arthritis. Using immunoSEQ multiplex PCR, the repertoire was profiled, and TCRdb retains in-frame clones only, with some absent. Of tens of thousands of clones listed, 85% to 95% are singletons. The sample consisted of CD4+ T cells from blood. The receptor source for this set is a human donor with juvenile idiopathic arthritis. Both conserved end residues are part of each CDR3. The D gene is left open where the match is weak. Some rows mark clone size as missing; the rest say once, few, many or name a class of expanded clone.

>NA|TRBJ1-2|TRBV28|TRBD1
TGTGCCAGCAGTTCCGGGACAGGGCACTATGGCTACACCTTC
CASSSGTGHYGYTF
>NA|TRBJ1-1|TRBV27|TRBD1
TGTGCCAGCAACCGACAGGGCCCAAACACTGAAGCTTTCTTT
CASNRQGPNTEAFF
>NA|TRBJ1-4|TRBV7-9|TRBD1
TGTGCCAGCAGCGAAGGACAGGGGGGCCATGAAAAACTGTTTTTT
CASSEGQGGHEKLFF
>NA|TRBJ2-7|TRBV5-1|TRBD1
TGCGCCAGCAGCCGAACCGGGACAGATAACGAGCAGTACTTC
CASSRTGTDNEQYF
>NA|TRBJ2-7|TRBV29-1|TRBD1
TGCAGCGCCCGACCTTCACAGGGGCTCGAGCAGTACTTC
CSARPSQGLEQYF
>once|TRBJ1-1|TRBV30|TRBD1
TGTGCCTGGAGGAGTCAGGGGGCAAGAACTGAAGCTTTCTTT
CAWRSQGARTEAFF
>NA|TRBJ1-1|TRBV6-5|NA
TGTGCCAGCAGTCCGGGAGCGGGGTGGAACACTGAAGCTTTCTTT
CASSPGAGWNTEAFF
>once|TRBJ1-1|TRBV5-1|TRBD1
TGCGCCAGCAGCTTGCCGGGACAGGGGGCCAAAGCTTTCTTT
CASSLPGQGAKAFF
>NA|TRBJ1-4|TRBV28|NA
TGTGCCAGCACCACCGCGTCTAGTGGTAATGAAAAACTGTTTTTT
CASTTASSGNEKLFF
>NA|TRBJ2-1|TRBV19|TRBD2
TGTGCCAGTAGAAGCGGGAGGGGATATCATGAGCAGTTCTTC
CASRSGRGYHEQFF
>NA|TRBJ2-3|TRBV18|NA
TGTGCCAGCTCCGAAGGTACTACCCGGGATACGCAGTATTTT
CASSEGTTRDTQYF
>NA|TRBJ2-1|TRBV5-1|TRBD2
TGCGCCAGCAGCTCTTCTAGCGGGAGAATGTATGAGCAGTTCTTC
CASSSSSGRMYEQFF
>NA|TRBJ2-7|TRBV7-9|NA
TGTGCCAGCAGCCCTACCCGACAGGGAGGAGGCGAGCAGTACTTC
CASSPTRQGGGEQYF
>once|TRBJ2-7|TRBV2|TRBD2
TGTGCCAGCAACTACCGGCCGGGGGGCGAGCAGTACTTC
CASNYRPGGEQYF
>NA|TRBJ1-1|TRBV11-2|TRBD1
TGTGCCAGCAGCTCCTCGGACAGGGCAAACACTGAAGCTTTCTTT
CASSSSDRANTEAFF
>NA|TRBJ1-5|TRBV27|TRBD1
TGTGCCAGCAGTGGGGACAGGAGCAATCAGCCCCAGCATTTT
CASSGDRSNQPQHF
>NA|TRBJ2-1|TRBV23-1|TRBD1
TGCGCCAGCAGGCCCCAGCAGGGGGCGCTTACCAATGAGCAGTTCTTC
CASRPQQGALTNEQFF
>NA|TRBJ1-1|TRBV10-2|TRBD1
TGCGCCAGCAACGGACAGGGGGCGATGGGGTGGAGCACTGAAGCTTTCTTT
CASNGQGAMGWSTEAFF
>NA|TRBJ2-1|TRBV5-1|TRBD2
TGCGCCAGCAGCTTCTCCGGGACTAGCGGAAACAATGAGCAGTTCTTC
CASSFSGTSGNNEQFF
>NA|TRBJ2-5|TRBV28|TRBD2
TGTGCCAGCAGCCGGGGGGGCAAGGAGACCCAGTACTTC
CASSRGGKETQYF
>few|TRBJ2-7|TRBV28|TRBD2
TGTGCCAGCATGGGGGGGACGACCTACGAGCAGTACTTC
CASMGGTTYEQYF
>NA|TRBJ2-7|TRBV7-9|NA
TGTGCCGTAGCGGTTACGGGCAACCACGAGCAGTACTTC
CAVAVTGNHEQYF